This TCR beta chain appears in the sequencing data of a study of cytomegalovirus exposure and HLA in healthy donors. Notes on the study in general: Being productive about 87% or about 30% of the time was typical of most TCR beta V segments in an earlier analysis. Later analysis identified a missense DCLRE1C variant that was linked to TCR beta V- and J-gene trimming. Beyond CMV serostatus, there was no information to go on about immune exposure.

The CDR3 length is 15 residues. The ends lost 10 bases at V and 4 bases at J; junction bases unmatched: 11. CDR1 and CDR2 from the germline V gene are MNHNY and SVGAGI (reference sequence). The PCR ran on 60 Vbeta and 13 Jbeta primers. Data came from immunoSEQ multiplex PCR; TCRdb stores just in-frame clones and leaves some out. The table records about 64,000 clones, 85% to 90% of them present only once. As for this clone: Its specificity is unknown.

This clonotype was sampled from a female donor in good health and CMV-seronegative. The rearrangement links TRBV6-6 to TRBJ1-3, with 9 bases lining up with TRBD1. Sample: PBMCs. The CDR3 sequence: CATSGGDRAGNTIYF. The CDR3, as DNA: TGTGCCACCTCTGGCGGGGACAGGGCGGGAAACACCATATATTTT.